One and the same sample provided the 10 T cell receptor beta chains below, sequenced in a study of blood T cell repertoires in COVID-19. The table came from immunoSEQ multiplex PCR; TCRdb's copy has only in-frame clones and leaves some out. The data contain about 320,000 clones, roughly 85% of them singletons. Sequencing input: peripheral blood. The receptors come from a human donor in a cohort sampled during active COVID-19.

This chain uses TRBV4-1 with TRBJ2-7; the D gene is possibly TRBD1 (6 bases). This CDR3 contains 17 residues. Trimming cost V 0 bases and J 6 bases, with 21 bases left between them. Germline V gives CDR1 MGHRA, CDR2 YSYEKL. CDR3 nucleotide sequence: TGCGCCAGCAGCCAAGAGACATCCCAGGGGACGACTCGCGAGCAGTACTTC. It yields the protein CASSQETSQGTTREQYF.

The genes are TRBV27 and TRBJ2-3; D uncertain. V was clipped by 3 bases and J by 3 bases, with 13 bases between them. Germline CDR1 is MNHEY and CDR2 is SMNVEV (reference sequence). The CDR3 loop spans 15 amino acids. CDR3 residues: CASSFNRVGTDTQYF. CDR3 bases: TGTGCCAGCAGTTTCAATCGGGTCGGGACAGATACGCAGTATTTT.

J is TRBJ2-2 and V is TRBV19; D possibly corresponds to TRBD1 (5 bases). The germline CDR1 and CDR2 sequences are LNHDA and SQIVND (reference sequence). V lost 4 bases, J lost 9 bases, and 12 bases lay in between. CDR3 length: 13 residues. The CDR3 reads CASSTQGVWELFF. The CDR3, as DNA: TGTGCCAGTAGTACTCAAGGGGTTTGGGAGCTGTTTTTT.

The chain has TRBV5-4 and TRBJ2-7; the match to TRBD1 covers 10 bases. The germline V gene has CDR1 SGHNT and CDR2 YYREEE (reference sequence). CDR3 length: 15 amino acids. Trimming cost V 2 bases and J 3 bases; bases outside gene matches: 5. This CDR3 is CASSFLGQGNYEQYF. The CDR3, as DNA: TGTGCCAGCAGCTTTCTGGGACAGGGGAACTACGAGCAGTACTTC.

The rearrangement uses TRBV4-1 and TRBJ2-7; D remains unclear. V lost 1 base, J lost 6 bases, and 7 bases lay in between. The germline CDR1 and CDR2 sequences are MGHRA and YSYEKL. The CDR3 sequence is 12 residues long. The DNA for the CDR3 is TGCGCCAGCAGCCAAGTTTTCGGCGAGCAGTACTTC. It is translated as CASSQVFGEQYF.

In this sample, this clone turned up a few times. The rearrangement links TRBV24-1 to TRBJ1-5, with a possible D match to TRBD1 (6 bases). The CDR3 is 16 amino acids. Germline V gives CDR1 KGHDR, CDR2 SFDVKD. Trimming removed 2 bases from V and 5 bases from J, with 15 bases in between. In DNA form, the CDR3 reads TGTGCCACCAGTGATTCGCTTGAGGGGGTCGATCAGCCCCAGCATTTT. Translated, it gives CATSDSLEGVDQPQHF.

This chain links TRBV2 with TRBJ2-7, with TRBD2 as a possible D gene (5 bases). The CDR3 runs to 13 residues. V lost 3 bases, J lost 3 bases, and 9 bases lay in between. Germline CDR1 reads SNHLY; CDR2 reads FYNNEI. The CDR3 sequence is CASSEGSRYEQYF. The CDR3 DNA reads as TGTGCCAGCAGTGAGGGGAGCCGCTACGAGCAGTACTTC.

The chain combines TRBV7-9 with TRBJ1-2; 9 bases align to TRBD1. The trim removed 5 bases at V and 3 bases at J, leaving 10 bases unmatched. Looked up from germline, CDR1 is SEHNR and CDR2 is FQNEAQ (reference sequence). The CDR3 is made up of 16 amino acids. The CDR3 region has the DNA TGTGCCAGCAGCCTCCGGGACAGGGATGTTTACTATGGCTACACCTTC. This encodes CASSLRDRDVYYGYTF.

This chain connects TRBV25-1 to TRBJ2-7, with D perhaps TRBD2 (6 bases). Trimming pared 1 base from V and 7 bases from J, leaving 17 bases between. CDR3 size: 15 residues. Germline values: CDR1 MGHDK, CDR2 SYGVNS. The CDR3 nucleotides are TGTGCCAGCAGTGAATTTTACGGAGGGCCGCGGGAGCAGTACTTC. This encodes CASSEFYGGPREQYF.

This chain links TRBV30 with TRBJ1-2; the D gene is possibly TRBD1 (6 bases). Trimming removed 2 bases from V and 7 bases from J, with 14 bases in between. The CDR3 consists of 13 residues. Germline V gives CDR1 GTSNPN, CDR2 SVGIG (reference sequence). CDR3 DNA: TGTGCCTGGAGTAATGGGGGCGCGGGTGGCTACACCTTC. It translates to CAWSNGGAGGYTF. The full variable domain, its missing parts supplied by reference TRBV30 and TRBJ1-2, is SQTIHQWPATLVQPVGSPLSLECTVEGTSNPNLYWYRQAAGRGLQLLFYSVGIGQISSEVPQNLSASRPQDRQFILSSKKLLLSDSGFYLCAWSNGGAGGYTFGSGTRLTVV.